Listed below are T cell receptor beta chains from one sample, sequenced in a study of blood T cell repertoires in COVID-19. The table came from immunoSEQ multiplex PCR; TCRdb's copy has only in-frame clones and leaves some out. The profile shows hundreds of thousands of clones, over 70% of them singletons. Specimen: peripheral blood. The receptors stem from a woman older than 75 with acute or convalescent COVID-19. Both conserved end residues are part of each CDR3. D genes are given only for firm matches. Clone size is shown for a subset of rows, as once, few, many or a class of expanded clone.

clone_size d_call j_call v_call cdr3_nt cdr3_aa
once TRBD1 TRBJ1-2 TRBV3-1/TRBV3-2 TGTGCCAGCAGCCCCGGGACAGGGGATGGCTACACCTTC CASSPGTGDGYTF
NA NA TRBJ2-2 TRBV2 TGTGCCAGCAGTAGAAGAGGTGGGGAGCTGTTTTTT CASSRRGGELFF
NA TRBD1 TRBJ1-2 TRBV27 TGTGCCAGCAGTTTATTAAGGACAGGGGAAAATGGCTACACCTTC CASSLLRTGENGYTF
NA NA TRBJ2-2 TRBV4-1 TGCGCCAGCAGCCAAGATATTGAGGAGCTTAGGACCGGGGAGCTGTTTTTT CASSQDIEELRTGELFF
NA NA TRBJ2-7 TRBV6-1 TGTGCCAGCAGTGAACCATACGAGCAGTACTTC CASSEPYEQYF
few TRBD1 TRBJ1-5 TRBV5-6 TGTGCCAGCAGCTTCTACGGGGACAGGGATGCTGGGGACAATCAGCCCCAGCATTTT CASSFYGDRDAGDNQPQHF
NA TRBD1 TRBJ2-1 TRBV19 TGTGCCAGTATTTCCGGGACAGGGGGACCCAATGAGCAGTTCTTC CASISGTGGPNEQFF
NA TRBD1 TRBJ1-1 TRBV27 TGTGCCAGCAGTCCCGGGGACAGGGGGCGCAGCACTGAAGCTTTCTTT CASSPGDRGRSTEAFF
NA TRBD2 TRBJ2-2 TRBV19 TGTGCCAGTAGTATCCCAGGGCTAGCGGCGAACACCGGGGAGCTGTTTTTT CASSIPGLAANTGELFF
NA NA TRBJ2-1 TRBV28 TGTGCCAGCCGTAGGACCCAGGGGAACTACAATGAGCAGTTCTTC CASRRTQGNYNEQFF